This T cell receptor (beta chain) is drawn from a study of shared clonotypes between healthy human individuals (dated by TCRdb to the early 2020s). Background for the entire study: A couple of women and a few men aged 18 to 49 years were included in the cohort. Different laboratories and diverse techniques were used to prepare libraries and sequence TCR repertoires, to increase sequencing depth and limit assay-specific biases. To estimate repertoire size and how much clonotypes are shared between individuals, the study performed deep sequencing of blood TCR repertoires from a few healthy adults. Leukapheresis yielded between about 0.94 and 9.5 billion PBMCs per donor. For each donor, three plates each were used for CD4 naive and CD4 memory, two plates were used for CD8 naive, and one plate was used for CD8 memory. What the research found in general, with its limitations: Compared with non-shared clonotypes, clonotypes shared by all four sorted-subset donors had higher generation probabilities. Pairwise subsampling indicated that sequencing depth was expected to affect the degree of clonotype sharing among donors. When several donors were compared, the shared fraction of clonotypes was approximately 5% for naive CD4, roughly 3.4% for naive CD8, 2.3% for memory CD4, and approximately 0.4% for memory CD8. Rarefaction of sorted-subset datasets indicated incomplete sequencing despite the large sequencing depth. Estimated clonotype richness was generally larger for naive than for memory subsets. Because the study included a small number of donors, the genetic and exposure-history diversity represented was limited. Sampling was restricted to blood, and TCR repertoires in tissue are likely to differ from TCR repertoires in blood.

For this chain, trimming is 6 bases at the V end and 12 bases at the J end, and the number of junction bases without a gene match is 13. Based on the germline V gene, the CDR1 and CDR2 sequences are SGHTA and FQGNSA. The CDR3 starts with the cysteine, ends with the phenylalanine, and has 15 residues. Only the CDR3 DNA is retained, 45 bases long and in frame from the first base. Note on this clone: Its antigen remains undetermined. Per-base quality was not reported, and no clone a single base away is much larger than it.

Donors were healthy HIV-negative adults with no recently reported acute infections or vaccinations. Every donor was a Caucasian adult living in Nashville, Tennessee, USA. CD4+ T cells were enriched by magnetic negative selection; naive cells were then positively selected on CD45RA, and the negative fraction formed the memory subset. After blood collection by leukapheresis, PBMCs were isolated using Ficoll-Histopaque density gradient centrifugation and then cryopreserved in the vapor phase of liquid nitrogen. Analytical flow cytometry was used to check the purity and quantity of every magnetically sorted T cell population. Genomic DNA was isolated from each sorted fraction and quantified by UV absorbance on a Nanodrop 2000c. Using the deep immunoSEQ assay, TCR CDR3 regions were amplified from genomic DNA by multiplex PCR. Extracted genomic DNA from each cell subset was distributed evenly across all wells of several immunoSEQ 96-well plates, and each plate was treated as a replicate. For sorted subsets, each replicate PCR was loaded with 150 to 250 ng genomic DNA, equivalent to 30,000 or so T cell genomes. Purified libraries were quantified with a Qubit 3.0 fluorometer, sized on a Bioanalyzer 2100, and re-quantified with the KAPA Library Quantification kit. Each immunoSEQ 96-well plate was sequenced on its own single-read 150-cycle Illumina NextSeq 550 flow cell. For the original study's pipeline: The immunoSEQ output contained only junctional sequences without quality scores, so filtering could not match that applied to full-length reads. To assign V/J genes and CDR3, sequences were annotated using PyIR, a Python wrapper for IgBLAST v1.9, with IMGT germline references. Any read was removed if the V/J assignment was weak (E-value above 1e-6), the CDR3 was missing, or the read contained stop codons, out-of-frame junctions, or ambiguous translated residues. A V3J clonotype was defined by an identical inferred V gene, J gene, and CDR3 amino acid sequence. The percentage overlap between two repertoires was calculated by dividing the number of shared unique clonotypes by the size of the smaller repertoire. RTK rarefaction, the Chao1 estimator, and Recon v2.1 estimates of unobserved clonotypes were used to assess repertoire richness. For all TCRbeta clonotypes obtained by the gDNA method from four donors, generation probabilities were computed with OLGA. In TCRdb, the immuneACCESS table is reduced to in-frame sequences with V and J assigned. These tables do not hold every clone; where another copy was compared, an unresolved V gene accounts for under half, and the others remain unexplained. V and J calls and clone size are given by that table; D and trimming were obtained from the DNA. This sample has fewer than 2.5 million clones in its table, and more than 85% of those were observed once. Jointly, the top ten make up roughly 0.36% of the sample.

The source material was naive CD4+ T cells from PBMCs. The sample's cell subset or site, from its label and the paper: CD45RA+ positively selected. This chain is built from TRBV7-2 and TRBJ2-1, with TRBD2 matching 11 junction bases. This clonotype was obtained from a man aged 18 to 35 in good health. Some clones in this sample may be carry-over from other donors' samples. The DNA sequence follows: TGTGCCAGCAGACGAATAGCGGGAGGGTCAAAAGGGCAGTTCTTC. Its translation reads: CASRRIAGGSKGQFF. Supplemented by the reference TRBV7-2 and TRBJ2-1 proteins around the CDR3, the complete variable domain is GAGVSQSPSNKVTEKGKDVELRCDPISGHTALYWYRQSLGQGLEFLIYFQGNSAPDKSGLPSDRFSAERTGGSVSTLTIQRTQQEDSAVYLCASRRIAGGSKGQFFGPGTRLTVL.